A selection of T cell receptor beta chains follows, all from one sample in a study of T cells in Graves' hyperthyroidism and ophthalmopathy. Using its own MiXCR run on the multiplex PCR reads, TCRdb lists one record per CDR3 protein. Here the sample spans hundreds of thousands of distinct CDR3 sequences, approximately 14% being singletons. Specimen: blood. Every receptor here comes from a middle-aged woman with Graves' ophthalmopathy. Each CDR3 is given with its conserved first and last residue. The order of the fields is CDR3 DNA, CDR3 protein, CDR3 length, D gene, V gene, clone size, J gene. The D gene is left open where the match is weak. Clone size is given for some rows only: seen once, a few or many times, or a class if the clone is expanded.

TGTGCCAGCAGTATGACTAGCGCCCTCCAAGAGACCCAGTACTTC CASSMTSALQETQYF 15 TRBD2 TRBV27 many TRBJ2-5
TGTGCCAGCAGTGAAGCGCTTGGACAGAGGAAGAAATACATCTACGAGCAGTACTTC CASSEALGQRKKYIYEQYF 19 NA TRBV2 few TRBJ2-7
TGTGCCACCAGTGATCCCCAGGGTCATGGCTACACCTTC CATSDPQGHGYTF 13 NA TRBV24-1 many TRBJ1-2
TGTGCCAGCAGCTTAGGGGGGACAAAGACTAGAAACACCATATATTTT CASSLGGTKTRNTIYF 16 NA TRBV11-2 many TRBJ1-3
TGTGCCAGCACCCGAGGACAGTACCACACTGAAGCTTTCTTT CASTRGQYHTEAFF 14 NA TRBV12-3/TRBV12-4 few TRBJ1-1
TGCAGCGTTGAAGATCACGCACCATCCTTTTACTTC CSVEDHAPSFYF 12 NA TRBV29-1 many TRBJ2-5
TGTGCCAGCAGATCACAGGGGGCTCTGACTAGTGGCTACACCTTC CASRSQGALTSGYTF 15 TRBD1 TRBV7-2 many TRBJ1-2
TGTGCCATCAGTGACCGGGACAGTCAGTACTTC CAISDRDSQYF 11 TRBD1 TRBV10-3 many TRBJ2-7
TGTGCCAGCAGCTTACCACAGTACTACGAGCAGTACTTC CASSLPQYYEQYF 13 NA TRBV7-2 NA TRBJ2-7
TGTGCCAGCAGCTTACGGGGCGAGCACTCTGGGGCCAACGTCCTGACTTTC CASSLRGEHSGANVLTF 17 NA TRBV11-2 NA TRBJ2-6
TGTGCCACCAGTACGTTAGGAGGAACTGGGGCCAACGTCCTGACTTTC CATSTLGGTGANVLTF 16 NA TRBV15 many TRBJ2-6
TGTGCCAGCAGTTCCCCGGGTCCACCGGCCGGGGAGCTGTTTTTT CASSSPGPPAGELFF 15 NA TRBV12-3/TRBV12-4 NA TRBJ2-2
TGTGCCAGCAGTGAGGGACTAGCGGGAGACTGGCGGTCCTACGAGCAGTACTTC CASSEGLAGDWRSYEQYF 18 TRBD2 TRBV6-1 many TRBJ2-7
TGCGCCAGCAGCCTGATTGGGACTAGCGGGATCTACGAGCAGTACTTC CASSLIGTSGIYEQYF 16 TRBD2 TRBV5-1 few TRBJ2-7
TGTGCCAGCAGCTTCCCGACAGGGAACTATGGCTACACCTTC CASSFPTGNYGYTF 14 TRBD1 TRBV7-2 few TRBJ1-2
TGTGCCAGCAGCCAAGCACCAGAGACAGGGAACACCATATATTTT CASSQAPETGNTIYF 15 TRBD1 TRBV3-1 NA TRBJ1-3
TGTGCCAGCAGTGAGGGGCCAAGTCCCGTATTCTATGGCTACACCTTC CASSEGPSPVFYGYTF 16 NA TRBV6-1 many TRBJ1-2
TGCAGTGCTAGATACCAGGGATCGGGCTACACCTTC CSARYQGSGYTF 12 NA TRBV20-1 many TRBJ1-2
TGTGCCAGCAGCGCGCCCGAGGCCTACGAGCAGTACTTC CASSAPEAYEQYF 13 NA TRBV7-2 many TRBJ2-7
TGTGCCAGCAGCCAAGAACTCGGGGGTCAGCTTTATCAGCCCCAGCATTTT CASSQELGGQLYQPQHF 17 NA TRBV4-2 few TRBJ1-5
TGTGCCAGCAGCTTACGCCGCCAGGGACAAGAGACCCAGTACTTC CASSLRRQGQETQYF 15 NA TRBV11-2 NA TRBJ2-5
TGCAGTGCTAGAGGGACTACAGGAAACTATGGCTACACCTTC CSARGTTGNYGYTF 14 NA TRBV20-1 many TRBJ1-2
TGTGCCTGGAGTGAATGGCAGGGCGGACAGCCCCAGCATTTT CAWSEWQGGQPQHF 14 NA TRBV30 few TRBJ1-5
TGTGCCAGCAGTTTTACCTCCCCAGTAGGCCCGACCCGGGAGCAGTACTTC CASSFTSPVGPTREQYF 17 NA TRBV12-3/TRBV12-4 many TRBJ2-7
TGTGCCAGCAGCTTTAGACAAGACTCGAGGGAGCAGTACTTC CASSFRQDSREQYF 14 NA TRBV7-9 NA TRBJ2-7
TGTGCCAGCAGCTCGGGACAGGGAGGATACTATGGCTACACCTTC CASSSGQGGYYGYTF 15 TRBD1 TRBV7-2 NA TRBJ1-2
TGTGCCAGCAGCTTCCAACCTCCGGAGGAGGGGACCTACGAGCAGTACTTC CASSFQPPEEGTYEQYF 17 NA TRBV13 many TRBJ2-7
TGCAGTCTCAGGGGGGTGGGAGAGACCCAGTACTTC CSLRGVGETQYF 12 NA TRBV29-1 NA TRBJ2-5
TGTGCCAGCAGTGTTGGGACAGGGGGGAGCGAGCAGTACTTC CASSVGTGGSEQYF 14 TRBD1 TRBV25-1 many TRBJ2-7
TGTGCCAGCAGCCCGGACAGGGTTTTAACCGGGGAGCTGTTTTTT CASSPDRVLTGELFF 15 TRBD1 TRBV7-6 few TRBJ2-2
TGTGCCTGCAGCTTCGGAGTTTGGAACACTGAAGCTTTCTTT CACSFGVWNTEAFF 14 NA TRBV11-3 once TRBJ1-1
TGTGCCAGTAGTATGGTAGGGAAAACTGAAGCTTTCTTT CASSMVGKTEAFF 13 NA TRBV19 NA TRBJ1-1
TGCAGTGCTAGTCCAATACTAGCGGGAGGCCTACCCCCGGACGAGCAGTACTTC CSASPILAGGLPPDEQYF 18 TRBD2 TRBV20-1 many TRBJ2-7
TGTGCCACCAGTGAGCATCCGCGCGGGACCCAGTACTTC CATSEHPRGTQYF 13 NA TRBV24-1 few TRBJ2-5
TGTGCCAGCAGTAGGGAGGGCTATGGCTACACCTTC CASSREGYGYTF 12 NA TRBV6-1 many TRBJ1-2
TGTGCCATCAGTGAGACCGAAGCACAAGAGACCCAGTACTTC CAISETEAQETQYF 14 NA TRBV10-3 many TRBJ2-5
TGTGCCAGCAGCCACGGGACAGCTACTGGGCCCCAGCATTTT CASSHGTATGPQHF 14 TRBD1 TRBV28 many TRBJ1-5
TGCAGTGCTAGAGATGGGCAGGGGCCTTGGAATTCACCCCTCCACTTT CSARDGQGPWNSPLHF 16 NA TRBV20-1 NA TRBJ1-6
TGTGCCATCAGCCCCGGGACAGACACCGGGGAGCTGTTTTTT CAISPGTDTGELFF 14 TRBD1 TRBV10-3 many TRBJ2-2
TGTGCCTGGAGTGTGGGACAGGGGGACTACGAGCAGTACTTC CAWSVGQGDYEQYF 14 TRBD1 TRBV30 many TRBJ2-7
TGTGCCAGCCGGAGGCAAGCTAATTCTGGAAACACCATATATTTT CASRRQANSGNTIYF 15 NA TRBV6-1 many TRBJ1-3
TGTGCCAGTAGTATATTCGCAGGTCCCTACGAGCAGTACTTC CASSIFAGPYEQYF 14 NA TRBV19 many TRBJ2-7
TGTGCCAGCAGCGCTAGGGGAAGGGAAGGTGATGGCTACACCTTC CASSARGREGDGYTF 15 NA TRBV11-3 many TRBJ1-2
TGTGCCAGCAGCCAAGATGCGTTCTCGTACGAGCAGTACTTC CASSQDAFSYEQYF 14 NA TRBV14 few TRBJ2-7
TGTGCCAGCAGCCCCGGACAGGGACCGAGCAATCAGCCCCAGCATTTT CASSPGQGPSNQPQHF 16 TRBD1 TRBV3-1 NA TRBJ1-5
TGTGCCAGCAGCCAAAGAGGACCATCTCCTACGAGCAGTATAAAGCCTTACGAGCAGTACTTC CASSQRGPSPTSSIKPYEQYF 21 NA TRBV21-1 NA TRBJ2-7
TGTGCCAGCAGCACCTGGGGTGGCTACACCTTC CASSTWGGYTF 11 NA TRBV12-3/TRBV12-4 many TRBJ1-2
TGTGCCACCGAGTGGGGAGAGACCCAGTACTTC CATEWGETQYF 11 NA TRBV7-8 NA TRBJ2-5
TGTGCCAGCAGCTTAACGTGGGGGGAGCTGTTTTTT CASSLTWGELFF 12 NA TRBV7-2 many TRBJ2-2
TGTGCCAGCAGTTTTGGTGTGGCCACCGGGGAGCTGTTTTTT CASSFGVATGELFF 14 NA TRBV28 many TRBJ2-2
TGTGCCAGCAGCCAGACGGGCACCTATGGCTACACCTTC CASSQTGTYGYTF 13 NA TRBV7-9 NA TRBJ1-2
TGCGCCAGCAGCTTACTGGCCCAGGCGGGGACCGGGGAGCTGTTTTTT CASSLLAQAGTGELFF 16 NA TRBV5-1 few TRBJ2-2
TGTGCCAGCAGTCCCGGGACTAGCGATAACTACGAGCAGTACTTC CASSPGTSDNYEQYF 15 TRBD2 TRBV12-3/TRBV12-4 many TRBJ2-7
TGCAGTGCATCCCGGCCGAACACTGAAGCTTTCTTT CSASRPNTEAFF 12 NA TRBV20-1 few TRBJ1-1
TGTGCCAGCAGGCCGACAGGGTTTGAAGAGACCCAGTACTTC CASRPTGFEETQYF 14 TRBD1 TRBV6-5 many TRBJ2-5
TGCAGTGCTAAACCATACTATGAGTGGGCTCAAGAGACCCAGTACTTC CSAKPYYEWAQETQYF 16 NA TRBV20-1 many TRBJ2-5
TGTGCCAGCAGCCAACAGGGAAACAATCAGCCCCAGCATTTT CASSQQGNNQPQHF 14 NA TRBV12-3/TRBV12-4 many TRBJ1-5
TGTGCCTGGAGCATACAGGATCCCAACTATGGCTACACCTTC CAWSIQDPNYGYTF 14 NA TRBV30 NA TRBJ1-2
TGTGCCAGCAGCACCCTGAGAGGGTCGGGCTACACCTTC CASSTLRGSGYTF 13 NA TRBV7-2 NA TRBJ1-2
TGTGCCAGCACCTTGTGGCAGCCCGGAGCCAAAAACATTCAGTACTTC CASTLWQPGAKNIQYF 16 NA TRBV12-3/TRBV12-4 many TRBJ2-4